This entry concerns a single T cell receptor (beta chain). Its antigen is currently unknown. Donors were systemically healthy Caucasian individuals from Russia aged roughly 6 to 100 years. The data stem from a study of blood T cells in healthy people across ages. Combining a sample-barcoded 5' primer with a J-beta primer mix, a second PCR ran for about 7 to 11 cycles. Each cDNA molecule received a tag from a template-switch adaptor that had 12 random nucleotides. TCRdb re-called the 5' RACE reads with MiXCR, one entry per CDR3 protein. This table holds 1.5 million to 1.8 million distinct CDR3 sequences, 40% to 45% found once. Regarding the study as a whole: Per million T cells, the diversity of TCR beta decreased roughly linearly as age advanced. Versus aged donors, long-lived donors had higher diversity and more naive CD4+ cells.

The CDR3 spans 12 residues. With V trimmed by 6 bases and J by 7 bases, 8 bases remained unmatched. Germline assignment: CDR1 SQVTM and CDR2 ANQGSEA. The gene calls are TRBV29-1 and TRBJ1-1; 7 bases match TRBD1. Sequencing was done on a sample of blood. The receptor was isolated from a woman aged 18-29 years in good health. Here the CDR3 reads CSVLRGTLEAFF. The DNA for the CDR3 is TGCAGCGTCCTCAGGGGGACGCTTGAAGCTTTCTTT.